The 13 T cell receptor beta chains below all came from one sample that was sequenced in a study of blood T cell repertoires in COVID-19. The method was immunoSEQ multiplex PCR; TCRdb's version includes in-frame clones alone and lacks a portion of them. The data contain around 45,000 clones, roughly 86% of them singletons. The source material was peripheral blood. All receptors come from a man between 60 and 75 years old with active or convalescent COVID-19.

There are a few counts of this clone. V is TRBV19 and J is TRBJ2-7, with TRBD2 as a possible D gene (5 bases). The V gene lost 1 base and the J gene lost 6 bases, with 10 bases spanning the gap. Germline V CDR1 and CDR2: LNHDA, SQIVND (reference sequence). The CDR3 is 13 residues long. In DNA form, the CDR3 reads TGTGCCAGTAGTATAGTTGAGGGCGGCGAGCAGTACTTC. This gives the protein CASSIVEGGEQYF. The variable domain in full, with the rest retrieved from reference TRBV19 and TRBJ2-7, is DGGITQSPKYLFRKEGQNVTLSCEQNLNHDAMYWYRQDPGQGLRLIYYSQIVNDFQKGDIAEGYSVSREKKESFPLTVTSAQKNPTAFYLCASSIVEGGEQYFGPGTRLTVT.

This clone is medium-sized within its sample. The CDR3 reads CASATVSTYEQYF. Written as DNA, the CDR3 is TGTGCCAGCGCGACAGTGAGTACCTACGAGCAGTACTTC. The chain joins TRBV6-5 to TRBJ2-7, with TRBD1 as a possible D gene (5 bases). The ends were cut back, 8 bases at V and 2 bases at J, with 13 bases in the middle. This CDR3 contains 13 residues. From germline, CDR1 is MNHEY and CDR2 SVGAGI.

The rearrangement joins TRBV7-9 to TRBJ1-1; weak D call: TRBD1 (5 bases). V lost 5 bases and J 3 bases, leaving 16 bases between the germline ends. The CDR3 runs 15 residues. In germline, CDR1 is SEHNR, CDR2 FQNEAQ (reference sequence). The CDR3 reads CASSQPDTGYTEAFF. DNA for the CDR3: TGTGCCAGCAGCCAACCGGACACGGGTTACACTGAAGCTTTCTTT.

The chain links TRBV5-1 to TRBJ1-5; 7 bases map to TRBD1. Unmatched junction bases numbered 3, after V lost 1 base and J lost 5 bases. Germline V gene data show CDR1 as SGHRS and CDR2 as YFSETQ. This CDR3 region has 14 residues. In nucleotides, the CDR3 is TGCGCCAGCAGCTTGACCGGGACAGATCAGCCCCAGCATTTT. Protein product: CASSLTGTDQPQHF.

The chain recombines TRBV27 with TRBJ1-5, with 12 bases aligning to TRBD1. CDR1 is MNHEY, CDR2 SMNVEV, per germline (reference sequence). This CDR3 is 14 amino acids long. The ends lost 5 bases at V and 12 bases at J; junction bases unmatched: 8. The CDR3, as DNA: TGTGCCAGCAGTCCTGGGACAGGGGGCCGTCTCCAGCATTTT. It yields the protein CASSPGTGGRLQHF.

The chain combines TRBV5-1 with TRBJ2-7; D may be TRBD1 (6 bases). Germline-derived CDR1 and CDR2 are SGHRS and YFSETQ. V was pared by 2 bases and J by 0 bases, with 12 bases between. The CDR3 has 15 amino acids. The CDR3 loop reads CASSLGDNDSYEQYF. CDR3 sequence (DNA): TGCGCCAGCAGCTTAGGGGACAACGACTCCTACGAGCAGTACTTC.

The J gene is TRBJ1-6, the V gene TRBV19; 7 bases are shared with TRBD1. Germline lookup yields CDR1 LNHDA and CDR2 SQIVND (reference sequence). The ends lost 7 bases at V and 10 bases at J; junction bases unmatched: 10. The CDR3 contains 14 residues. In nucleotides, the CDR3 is TGTGCCAGTACCCTCAGACAGGGAAAATCACCCCTCCACTTT. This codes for CASTLRQGKSPLHF.

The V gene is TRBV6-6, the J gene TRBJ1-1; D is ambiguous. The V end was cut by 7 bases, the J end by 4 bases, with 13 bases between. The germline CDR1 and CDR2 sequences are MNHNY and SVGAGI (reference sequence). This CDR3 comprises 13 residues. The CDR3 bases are TGTGCCAGCACCCCACGGGTGGGCACTGAAGCTTTCTTT. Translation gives CASTPRVGTEAFF.

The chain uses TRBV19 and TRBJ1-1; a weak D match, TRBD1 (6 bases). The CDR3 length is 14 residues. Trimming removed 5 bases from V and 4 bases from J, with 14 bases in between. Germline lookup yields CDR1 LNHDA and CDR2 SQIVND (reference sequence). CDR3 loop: CASSLEQGFTEAFF. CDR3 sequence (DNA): TGTGCCAGTAGTCTTGAACAGGGATTCACTGAAGCTTTCTTT. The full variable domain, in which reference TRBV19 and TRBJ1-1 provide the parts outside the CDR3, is DGGITQSPKYLFRKEGQNVTLSCEQNLNHDAMYWYRQDPGQGLRLIYYSQIVNDFQKGDIAEGYSVSREKKESFPLTVTSAQKNPTAFYLCASSLEQGFTEAFFGQGTRLTVV.

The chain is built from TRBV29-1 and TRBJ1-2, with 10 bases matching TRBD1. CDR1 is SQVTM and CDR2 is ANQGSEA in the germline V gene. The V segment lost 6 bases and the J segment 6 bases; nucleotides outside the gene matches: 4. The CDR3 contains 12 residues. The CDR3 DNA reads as TGCAGCGTCCAGGGACAGGGGAATGGCTACACCTTC. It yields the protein CSVQGQGNGYTF.

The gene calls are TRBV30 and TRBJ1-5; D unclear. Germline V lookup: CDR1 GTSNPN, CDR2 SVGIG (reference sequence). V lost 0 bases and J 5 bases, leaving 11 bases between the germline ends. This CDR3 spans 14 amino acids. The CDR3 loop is CAWSVITVYQPQHF. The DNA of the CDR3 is TGTGCCTGGAGTGTAATCACAGTTTATCAGCCCCAGCATTTT.

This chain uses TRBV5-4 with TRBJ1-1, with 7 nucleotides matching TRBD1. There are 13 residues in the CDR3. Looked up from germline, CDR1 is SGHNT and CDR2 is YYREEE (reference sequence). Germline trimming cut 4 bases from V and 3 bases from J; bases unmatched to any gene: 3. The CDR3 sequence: CASSGDRHTEAFF. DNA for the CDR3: TGTGCCAGCAGCGGGGACAGACACACTGAAGCTTTCTTT.

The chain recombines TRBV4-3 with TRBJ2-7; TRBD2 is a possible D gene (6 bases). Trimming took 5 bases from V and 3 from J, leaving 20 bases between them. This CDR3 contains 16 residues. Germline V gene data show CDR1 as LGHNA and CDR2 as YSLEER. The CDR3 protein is CASSNGLPSALYEQYF. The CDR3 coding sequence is TGCGCCAGCAGCAATGGACTCCCTAGCGCGCTCTACGAGCAGTACTTC.